These 27 T cell receptor beta chains originate from one sample sequenced in a study of long-term antiretroviral therapy in people with HIV. The assay, immunoSEQ v3.0, was run at survey level. The method was immunoSEQ multiplex PCR; TCRdb's version includes in-frame clones alone and lacks a portion of them. The profile shows around 15,000 clones, 70% to 90% of them singletons. Sample: unsorted PBMCs, taken 6.9 years after starting antiretroviral therapy. The receptors here all came from a man aged 45 to 65 with HIV.

A single count supports this clone. The rearrangement links TRBV9 to TRBJ1-1; tentatively, D is TRBD1 (6 bases). Trimming stripped 3 bases from V and 8 bases from J, with 14 bases between. The CDR3 is 13 residues long. Germline V gives CDR1 SGDLS, CDR2 YYNGEE. The chain's CDR3 is CASSDQNRAEAFF. For the CDR3, the DNA is TGTGCCAGCAGCGACCAAAACAGGGCGGAAGCTTTCTTT.

V and J are TRBV11-2 and TRBJ2-7; the D gene could be TRBD1 or TRBD2 (5 bases each). The CDR3 extends over 14 amino acids. Per the germline V gene, CDR1 is SGHAT and CDR2 is FQNNGV. The V and J ends lost 1 base and 2 bases respectively, with 9 bases between them. The CDR3 DNA follows: TGTGCCAGCAGCTTAGGGGGACCTGCCTACGAGCAGTACTTC. Protein: CASSLGGPAYEQYF.

This chain uses TRBV6-1 with TRBJ2-7; D unresolved. This CDR3 comprises 10 residues. Trimming removed 6 bases from V and 3 bases from J, with 3 bases in between. Germline V CDR1 and CDR2: MNHNS, SASEGT. CDR3 region: CASSVYEQYF. Written as DNA, the CDR3 is TGTGCCAGCAGCGTCTACGAGCAGTACTTC.

This chain uses TRBV10-3 with TRBJ2-3; 15 bases align to TRBD2. With V trimmed by 8 bases and J by 1 base, 7 bases remained unmatched. Germline CDR1 and CDR2: ENHRY and SYGVKD. The CDR3 length is 17 residues. The CDR3 reads CAIGGLAGGVRTDTQYF. The CDR3 DNA sequence: TGTGCCATCGGGGGACTAGCGGGAGGAGTCCGCACAGATACGCAGTATTTT.

The V call is TRBV5-6, the J call TRBJ1-2; a weak D match, TRBD1 (5 bases). CDR3 length equals 15 residues. Germline CDR1 SGHDT, CDR2 YYEEEE. V lost 0 bases and J lost 4, with 13 bases in between. This CDR3 reads CASSLVGTSAYGYTF. The CDR3 bases are TGTGCCAGCAGCTTGGTAGGGACCAGCGCCTATGGCTACACCTTC. The whole variable domain, filled in from reference TRBV5-6 and TRBJ1-2, reads DAGVTQSPTHLIKTRGQQVTLRCSPKSGHDTVSWYQQALGQGPQFIFQYYEEEERQRGNFPDRFSGHQFPNYSSELNVNALLLGDSALYLCASSLVGTSAYGYTFGSGTRLTVV.

The chain links TRBV6-6 to TRBJ2-7; no firm D call. CDR1 and CDR2 (germline): MNHNY, SVGAGI (reference sequence). Trimming took 10 bases from V and 1 from J, leaving 17 bases between them. This CDR3 region has 14 residues. The CDR3 sequence is CATQESGFSYEQYF. DNA of the CDR3: TGTGCCACCCAAGAATCGGGCTTTTCCTACGAGCAGTACTTC.

The V call is TRBV19, the J call TRBJ2-1; D is uncertain. Looked up from germline, CDR1 is LNHDA and CDR2 is SQIVND (reference sequence). The CDR3 runs to 12 residues. V dropped 5 bases and J dropped 7 bases, with 9 bases sitting between them. Here the CDR3 reads CASSSLGNEQFF. The DNA for the CDR3 is TGTGCCAGTAGTTCTCTAGGGAATGAGCAGTTCTTC.

This sequence joins TRBV6-4 and TRBJ2-1, with 12 bases that match TRBD2. Germline lookup yields CDR1 MRHNA and CDR2 SNTAGT. V gave up 2 bases and J gave up 10 bases; unmatched junction bases: 6. This CDR3 has 15 amino acids. Here the CDR3 reads CASSDLAGGQDEQFF. In nucleotides, the CDR3 is TGTGCCAGCAGTGACCTAGCGGGAGGGCAGGACGAGCAGTTCTTC.

This chain uses TRBV30 with TRBJ2-4; 11 nucleotides align to TRBD1. Germline-derived CDR1 and CDR2 are GTSNPN and SVGIG (reference sequence). The CDR3 is 15 residues long. Trimming at V came to 3 bases and at J to 10 bases, leaving 11 bases not matched to a gene. The CDR3 reads CAWRGTGTGGRIQYF. The CDR3, as DNA: TGTGCCTGGAGGGGAACCGGGACAGGGGGACGAATTCAGTACTTC.

This rearrangement joins TRBV5-1 to TRBJ1-2; D not certain. The germline V gene has CDR1 SGHRS and CDR2 YFSETQ. CDR3 size: 14 residues. Trimming shortened V by 0 bases and J by 2 bases, and 8 bases separated the two germline ends. The CDR3 sequence: CASSLASSNYGYTF. DNA of the CDR3: TGCGCCAGCAGCTTGGCGTCCTCAAACTATGGCTACACCTTC.

The chain combines TRBV28 with TRBJ2-7; D gene uncertain. The CDR3 contains 14 residues. From germline, CDR1 is MDHEN and CDR2 SYDVKM. The V gene lost 6 bases and the J gene lost 4 bases, with 16 bases spanning the gap. CDR3 residues: CASRRRIRPYEQYF. As DNA, the CDR3 is TGTGCCAGCAGGCGGCGGATTAGGCCTTACGAGCAGTACTTC.

This rearrangement joins TRBV10-3 to TRBJ2-7; 7 bases match TRBD1. Germline assignment: CDR1 ENHRY and CDR2 SYGVKD. CDR3 length equals 14 residues. The V and J ends lost 8 bases and 0 bases, in that order; junction bases with no gene match: 7. The CDR3 loop is CAIQARDSSYEQYF. The CDR3 nucleotides read TGTGCCATCCAGGCACGGGACAGCTCCTACGAGCAGTACTTC.

The rearrangement links TRBV5-1 to TRBJ2-7, with TRBD1 identical over 10 bases. Unmatched junction bases numbered 3, after V lost 3 bases and J lost 3 bases. This CDR3 contains 14 residues. From germline, CDR1 is SGHRS and CDR2 YFSETQ. The CDR3 reads CASSSTGGSYEQYF. CDR3 nucleotide sequence: TGCGCCAGCAGCTCGACAGGGGGCAGCTACGAGCAGTACTTC.

The V call is TRBV25-1, the J call TRBJ2-5, with TRBD2 matching over 7 bases. V dropped 2 bases and J dropped 1; count of bases not matched to a gene: 7. The CDR3 runs to 16 residues. CDR1 MGHDK and CDR2 SYGVNS come from the germline V gene. Written as DNA, the CDR3 is TGTGCCAGCAGTGAACGGGGAGGGAAAGTCCAAGAGACCCAGTACTTC. It translates to CASSERGGKVQETQYF. The full variable domain, its missing parts supplied by reference TRBV25-1 and TRBJ2-5, is EADIYQTPRYLVIGTGKKITLECSQTMGHDKMYWYQQDPGMELHLIHYSYGVNSTEKGDLSSESTVSRIRTEHFPLTLESARPSHTSQYLCASSERGGKVQETQYFGPGTRLLVL.

V usage is TRBV6-4 and J usage is TRBJ1-1; the D gene is possibly TRBD1 (5 bases). Per germline, CDR1 MRHNA and CDR2 SNTAGT. The CDR3 spans 11 residues. Trimming took 6 bases from V and 11 from J, leaving 13 bases between them. For the CDR3, the DNA is TGTGCCAGCAGGGAAGGGACCGAGGCTTTCTTT. Translated, it gives CASREGTEAFF.

This chain uses TRBV5-4 with TRBJ1-1; maybe TRBD1 (5 bases). V lost 5 bases and J lost 1, with 9 bases in between. In germline, CDR1 is SGHNT, CDR2 YYREEE (reference sequence). The CDR3 length is 13 residues. The CDR3 is CASRSTENTEAFF. CDR3 in DNA: TGTGCCAGCAGGTCGACAGAGAACACTGAAGCTTTCTTT.

This clone was detected a few times. The chain employs TRBV11-1 and TRBJ2-3; possible D gene TRBD2, 6 bases. The germline CDR1 and CDR2 sequences are SGHAT and FQDESV (reference sequence). V lost 5 bases and J lost 6, with 6 bases in between. This CDR3 is 11 amino acids long. The CDR3 here is CASSRGDTQYF. CDR3 nucleotide sequence: TGTGCCAGCAGCCGGGGGGATACGCAGTATTTT.

V usage is TRBV18 and J usage is TRBJ2-3, with a tentative D call TRBD2 (6 bases). Deletions cut 3 bases from V and 3 bases from J, with 10 bases between. Per the germline V gene, CDR1 is KGHSH and CDR2 is LQKENI. CDR3 size: 14 residues. The CDR3 here is CASSPDLATDTQYF. In DNA, the CDR3 is TGTGCCAGCTCACCGGATCTAGCGACAGATACGCAGTATTTT. The full variable domain, in which reference TRBV18 and TRBJ2-3 provide the parts outside the CDR3, is NAGVMQNPRHLVRRRGQEARLRCSPMKGHSHVYWYRQLPEEGLKFMVYLQKENIIDESGMPKERFSAEFPKEGPSILRIQQVVRGDSAAYFCASSPDLATDTQYFGPGTRLTVL.

This rearrangement joins TRBV5-1 to TRBJ2-1, with 7 bases aligning to TRBD1. Per the germline V gene, CDR1 is SGHRS and CDR2 is YFSETQ. The V and J ends lost 4 bases and 2 bases, in that order; junction bases with no gene match: 12. The CDR3 extends over 17 amino acids. The CDR3 region has the DNA TGCGCCAGCAGCACCTTAACCCGGGACAGAGCCTACAATGAGCAGTTCTTC. Translated, it gives CASSTLTRDRAYNEQFF. The full variable domain, completed using reference TRBV5-1 and TRBJ2-1, is KAGVTQTPRYLIKTRGQQVTLSCSPISGHRSVSWYQQTPGQGLQFLFEYFSETQRNKGNFPGRFSGRQFSNSRSEMNVSTLELGDSALYLCASSTLTRDRAYNEQFFGPGTRLTVL.

This chain's CDR3 is CASSKHRDLSYEQYF. The CDR3 DNA reads as TGTGCCAGCAGCAAGCACCGGGACCTCTCCTACGAGCAGTACTTC. The rearrangement uses TRBV4-2 and TRBJ2-7; D is perhaps TRBD1 or TRBD2 (5 bases each). V dropped 5 bases and J dropped 0 bases, with 14 bases sitting between them. CDR3 length: 15 amino acids. The germline V gene has CDR1 LGHNA and CDR2 YNFKEQ.

CDR3 sequence reads: CASSPSQDYGYTF. The CDR3 DNA is TGTGCCAGCTCACCATCACAGGACTATGGCTACACCTTC. The chain carries TRBV18 and TRBJ1-2; tentative D call: TRBD1 (5 bases). Germline V lookup: CDR1 KGHSH, CDR2 LQKENI. The V gene lost 2 bases and the J gene lost 3 bases, with 7 bases spanning the gap. There are 13 residues in the CDR3.

The CDR3 DNA follows: TGTGCCATCAGTGCAACCGGGACTGGGGGTTTCGCTGTTTTGGACGAGACCCAGTACTTC. Translated, it gives CAISATGTGGFAVLDETQYF. V is TRBV10-3 and J is TRBJ2-5; possibly TRBD2 for D (6 bases). The V gene's germline CDR1 is ENHRY and CDR2 SYGVKD. The CDR3 is made up of 20 amino acids. V was clipped by 4 bases and J by 5 bases, with 32 bases between them.

This chain links TRBV9 with TRBJ1-5; a weak D match, TRBD1 (5 bases). The CDR3 contains 14 residues. V lost 0 bases to trimming and J lost 4 bases, with 8 bases between them. Germline V gene data show CDR1 as SGDLS and CDR2 as YYNGEE. CDR3 DNA: TGTGCCAGCAGCGTAGGGGACGGAAATCAGCCCCAGCATTTT. This sequence encodes CASSVGDGNQPQHF. Variable domain in full (rest from reference TRBV9 and TRBJ1-5): DSGVTQTPKHLITATGQRVTLRCSPRSGDLSVYWYQQSLDQGLQFLIQYYNGEERAKGNILERFSAQQFPDLHSELNLSSLELGDSALYFCASSVGDGNQPQHFGDGTRLSIL.

This rearrangement joins TRBV11-2 to TRBJ2-7; tentative D call: TRBD2 (6 bases). This CDR3 spans 14 amino acids. V was shortened by 1 base and J by 6 bases, with 13 bases between the two germline ends. Germline V lookup: CDR1 SGHAT, CDR2 FQNNGV. The CDR3 sequence: CASSLVTSFVEQYF. CDR3 coding DNA: TGTGCCAGCAGCTTAGTGACTAGTTTTGTCGAGCAGTACTTC.

The rearrangement links TRBV11-2 to TRBJ1-5; no clear D gene. Trimming removed 3 bases from V and 3 bases from J, with 6 bases in between. This CDR3 spans 13 amino acids. The germline gives CDR1 SGHAT, CDR2 FQNNGV. The CDR3 nucleotides read TGTGCCAGCAGCTTCATGGACAATCAGCCCCAGCATTTT. This codes for CASSFMDNQPQHF. Filled out from reference TRBV11-2 and TRBJ1-5, the complete variable domain reads EAGVAQSPRYKIIEKRQSVAFWCNPISGHATLYWYQQILGQGPKLLIQFQNNGVVDDSQLPKDRFSAERLKGVDSTLKIQPAKLEDSAVYLCASSFMDNQPQHFGDGTRLSIL.

This sequence joins TRBV4-3 and TRBJ1-2, with D tentatively TRBD1 (6 bases). V lost 1 base and J lost 4, with 10 bases in between. Germline lookup yields CDR1 LGHNA and CDR2 YSLEER. The CDR3 runs 14 residues. CDR3 region: CASSQGGASYGYTF. In DNA, the CDR3 is TGCGCCAGCAGCCAAGGGGGGGCGTCCTATGGCTACACCTTC.

The V and J genes are TRBV20-1 and TRBJ1-2; 9 bases are a match to TRBD1. The junction had 2 bases not matched to a gene; V was cut back by 7 bases and J by 8 bases. Germline V CDR1 and CDR2: DFQATT, SNEGSKA (reference sequence). The CDR3 consists of 10 residues. The CDR3 protein is CSGDRDGYTF. CDR3 in DNA: TGCAGTGGGGACAGGGACGGCTACACCTTC.